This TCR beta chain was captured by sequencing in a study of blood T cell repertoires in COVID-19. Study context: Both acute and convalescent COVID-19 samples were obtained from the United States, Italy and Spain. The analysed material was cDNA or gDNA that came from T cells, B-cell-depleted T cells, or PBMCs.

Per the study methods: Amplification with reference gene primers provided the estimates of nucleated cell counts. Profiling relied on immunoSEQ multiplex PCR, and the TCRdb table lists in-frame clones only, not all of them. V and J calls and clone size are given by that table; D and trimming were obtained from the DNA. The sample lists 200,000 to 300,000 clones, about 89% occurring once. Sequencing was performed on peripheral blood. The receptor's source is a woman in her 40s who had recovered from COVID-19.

The chain's CDR3 is CATRDGGGANTGELFF. CDR3 DNA: TGTGCCACCAGGGATGGAGGGGGCGCGAACACCGGGGAGCTGTTTTTT. This chain uses TRBV15 with TRBJ2-2; D might be TRBD1 (7 bases). V shed 6 bases and J shed 0 bases, with 14 bases lying between them. CDR3 length equals 16 residues. CDR1 LNHNV and CDR2 YYDKDF come from the germline V gene (reference sequence).